There are a few counts of the clone carrying this TCR beta chain. TCRdb's table, derived via immunoSEQ multiplex PCR, lists solely in-frame clones and lacks some. The sample shows 300,000 to 350,000 clones, approximately 90% of them seen only once. The record originates from a study of blood T cell repertoires in COVID-19. About the research overall: COVID-19 samples, acute and convalescent, were from the United States, Italy and Spain.

CDR1 and CDR2 from the germline V gene are MGHRA and YSYEKL. The CDR3 runs to 15 residues. The ends lost 1 base at V and 4 bases at J; junction bases unmatched: 7. Seattle patients were enrolled during active infection and followed longitudinally. The material sequenced was peripheral blood. V gene TRBV4-1 combines with J gene TRBJ2-7; 7 bases fit TRBD1. This TCR was recovered from a man aged 30 to 45 with COVID-19, enrolled during active disease. CDR3 DNA sequence: TGCGCCAGCAGCCAAGCAAGGGACAGAAGGTACGAGCAGTACTTC. The encoded protein is CASSQARDRRYEQYF.